A single count supports the clone carrying this TCR beta chain. As yet, its antigen is unknown. The data were taken from a study of glioma-infiltrating T cells. Overall study findings and caveats: Gliomas, especially low-grade, showed above-expected tissue-blood divergence; non-neoplastic patients showed below.

TCR alpha and beta CDR3 regions were amplified from RNA using iRepertoire nested multiplex PCR. MiXCR, run by TCRdb on the multiplex PCR reads, gives a single entry per CDR3 protein. In the table there are 90,000 to 110,000 distinct CDR3 sequences, 25% to 30% of which are singletons. The CDR3 consists of 16 residues. Losses at the gene ends were 10 bases for V and 7 bases for J; bases not matched to a gene: 16. Germline V gene sequence: CDR1 LNHDA, CDR2 SQIVND (reference sequence). Sequencing input: glioma tissue, nonneoplastic brain tissue, or PBMCs (not recorded which). The clonotype originates from a human donor with low-grade glioma or glioblastoma, undergoing nonglioma brain surgery, or in good health (not recorded which). This chain links TRBV19 with TRBJ2-1; 10 bases are shared with TRBD2. As DNA, the CDR3 is TGTGCCACCATCACCGCGGGGATAGCGGGAGGTAATGAGCAGTTCTTC. The encoded protein is CATITAGIAGGNEQFF. Together with reference TRBV19 and TRBJ2-1, the CDR3 gives the full variable domain: DGGITQSPKYLFRKEGQNVTLSCEQNLNHDAMYWYRQDPGQGLRLIYYSQIVNDFQKGDIAEGYSVSREKKESFPLTVTSAQKNPTAFYLCATITAGIAGGNEQFFGPGTRLTVL.